This passage covers 16 T cell receptor beta chains from one sample sequenced in a study of blood T cell repertoires in COVID-19. The table came from immunoSEQ multiplex PCR; TCRdb's copy has only in-frame clones and leaves some out. The table records about 220,000 clones, 75% to 90% of them present only once. Sequenced input: peripheral blood. Receptors originate from a woman in her thirties who had recovered from COVID-19.

The chain links TRBV14 to TRBJ2-7; D perhaps matches TRBD1 (6 bases). The length of the CDR3 is 13 residues. The V gene lost 4 bases and the J gene lost 6 bases, with 13 bases spanning the gap. Germline CDR1 and CDR2: SGHDN and FVKESK. The CDR3 DNA sequence: TGTGCCAGCAGCCTTGACAGGTTGGGCGAGCAGTACTTC. Its translation is CASSLDRLGEQYF.

V is TRBV9 and J is TRBJ2-5; 15 bases map to TRBD2. The CDR3 loop spans 17 amino acids. Unmatched junction bases numbered 7, after V lost 2 bases and J lost 5 bases. The germline gives CDR1 SGDLS, CDR2 YYNGEE. The CDR3 spells CASSVSGTSGGSETQYF. The CDR3 DNA follows: TGTGCCAGCAGCGTTTCCGGGACTAGCGGGGGGAGCGAGACCCAGTACTTC.

This clone occurred a few times. This chain uses TRBV6-5 with TRBJ2-6; possible D gene TRBD2, 7 bases. Germline V gene lookup returns CDR1 MNHEY and CDR2 SVGAGI. The length of the CDR3 is 15 residues. Trimming shortened V by 8 bases and J by 0 bases, and 11 bases separated the two germline ends. The CDR3 sequence is CASEGGASGANVLTF. Here the CDR3 DNA reads TGTGCCAGCGAGGGGGGGGCCTCTGGGGCCAACGTCCTGACTTTC.

The V call is TRBV7-9, the J call TRBJ1-5; D is unresolved. Germline CDR1 SEHNR, CDR2 FQNEAQ (reference sequence). The CDR3 totals 13 residues. V lost 3 bases and J 1 base, leaving 4 bases between the germline ends. CDR3 DNA sequence: TGTGCCAGCAGCTTTATGAGCAATCAGCCCCAGCATTTT. Encoded protein: CASSFMSNQPQHF. Complete variable domain (other parts from reference TRBV7-9 and TRBJ1-5): DTGVSQNPRHKITKRGQNVTFRCDPISEHNRLYWYRQTLGQGPEFLTYFQNEAQLEKSRLLSDRFSAERPKGSFSTLEIQRTEQGDSAMYLCASSFMSNQPQHFGDGTRLSIL.

The rearrangement uses TRBV18 and TRBJ2-2, with a possible D match to TRBD2 (5 bases). Germline CDR1 is KGHSH and CDR2 is LQKENI. V gave up 1 base and J gave up 3 bases, with 12 bases separating them. CDR3 length equals 16 residues. The CDR3 DNA reads TGTGCCAGCTCACCACGAGGGATTTCGGACACCGGGGAGCTGTTTTTT. Its protein product is CASSPRGISDTGELFF.

In its sample, this clone was seen a few times. This rearrangement joins TRBV7-9 to TRBJ2-7, with TRBD2 matching over 7 bases. The CDR3 runs to 14 residues. Germline lookup yields CDR1 SEHNR and CDR2 FQNEAQ (reference sequence). Trimming at V came to 5 bases and at J to 0 bases, leaving 4 bases not matched to a gene. The CDR3 here is CASSPRGSSYEQYF. CDR3 DNA: TGTGCCAGCAGCCCGCGGGGGAGCTCCTACGAGCAGTACTTC.

The genes are TRBV7-7 and TRBJ2-2; D is ambiguous. Between the trimmed V and J ends, which lost 2 bases and 4 bases, there was a span of 14 bases. CDR1 and CDR2 (germline): SSHAT, FNYEAQ (reference sequence). This CDR3 has 16 amino acids. The CDR3 protein is CASSLSSTAGTGELFF. The CDR3 nucleotides read TGTGCCAGCAGCTTATCTAGTACCGCTGGCACCGGGGAGCTGTTTTTT.

V gene TRBV19 combines with J gene TRBJ1-5; 7 bases align to TRBD1. Germline CDR1 and CDR2: LNHDA and SQIVND (reference sequence). The V and J ends lost 3 bases and 9 bases, in that order; junction bases with no gene match: 8. This CDR3 is 14 amino acids long. The CDR3 coding sequence is TGTGCCAGTAGTATCGGGACAGAGTTGACGCCCCAGCATTTT. It codes for CASSIGTELTPQHF.

The chain employs TRBV3-1 (or the pseudogene TRBV3-2) and TRBJ1-4, with D possibly being TRBD1 (6 bases). Germline loops: CDR1 LGHDT, CDR2 YNNKEL (reference sequence). Trimming left V 4 bases short and J 6 bases short, with 15 bases between. The CDR3 is made up of 15 amino acids. The CDR3 coding sequence is TGTGCCAGCAGCCTAGCTGAGGACAGCTATGAAAAACTGTTTTTT. Amino acids: CASSLAEDSYEKLFF.

This sequence joins TRBV3-1 (or the pseudogene TRBV3-2) and TRBJ2-7, with 7 bases matching TRBD2. Germline V CDR1 and CDR2: LGHDT, YNNKEL (reference sequence). J gave up 0 bases and V 2 bases, and 1 base lay outside the gene matches. This CDR3 comprises 14 residues. The CDR3 bases are TGTGCCAGCAGCCAATGGGAGGGCTCCTACGAGCAGTACTTC. The encoded protein is CASSQWEGSYEQYF.

This sequence joins TRBV5-4 and TRBJ1-1; weak D call: TRBD1 (5 bases). This CDR3 has 12 amino acids. Trimming took off 0 bases at V and 11 bases at J, with 11 bases between the two ends. The germline V gene encodes CDR1 SGHNT and CDR2 YYREEE (reference sequence). The CDR3 nucleotides read TGTGCCAGCAGCTTGGAGCGGGACGAGGCTTTCTTT. Residues: CASSLERDEAFF.

The chain has TRBV9 and TRBJ1-2, with 9 bases lining up with TRBD1. The CDR3 is 15 amino acids. Germline trimming cut 3 bases from V and 4 bases from J; bases unmatched to any gene: 7. The germline CDR1 and CDR2 sequences are SGDLS and YYNGEE. CDR3 region: CASSGWDRESYGYTF. As DNA, the CDR3 is TGTGCCAGCAGCGGCTGGGACAGGGAGTCCTATGGCTACACCTTC.

This clone came up once. The V call is TRBV6-6, the J call TRBJ2-3, with TRBD2 matching 7 bases. There are 17 residues in the CDR3. Unmatched junction bases numbered 13, after V lost 5 bases and J lost 2 bases. Germline V gene data show CDR1 as MNHNY and CDR2 as SVGAGI (reference sequence). CDR3 protein: CASSPGTTLSYTDTQYF. DNA for the CDR3: TGTGCCAGCAGTCCCGGGACTACCCTTTCCTACACAGATACGCAGTATTTT.

The J gene is TRBJ2-3, the V gene TRBV3-1 (or the pseudogene TRBV3-2); 8 bases match TRBD2. Germline V gives CDR1 LGHDT, CDR2 YNNKEL (reference sequence). The CDR3 covers 17 residues. V lost 4 bases and J lost 0; bases outside the gene matches: 9. CDR3 nucleotides: TGTGCCAGCAGCCCGGAAAAATTAGCGGGGAGCACAGATACGCAGTATTTT. This codes for CASSPEKLAGSTDTQYF.

The chain joins TRBV6-5 to TRBJ1-1; 9 nucleotides match TRBD1. The length of the CDR3 is 14 residues. With 5 bases clipped from V and 2 bases from J, the junction kept 3 bases outside the gene matches. Germline CDR1 reads MNHEY; CDR2 reads SVGAGI. CDR3 residues: CASSRDRVNTEAFF. CDR3 DNA sequence: TGTGCCAGCAGTAGGGACAGGGTCAACACTGAAGCTTTCTTT.

J is TRBJ2-7 and V is TRBV19; D may be TRBD2 (7 bases). The germline V gene has CDR1 LNHDA and CDR2 SQIVND (reference sequence). CDR3 length: 16 residues. Trimming took 1 base from V and 3 from J, leaving 16 bases between them. The CDR3 protein is CASSIARGGGSYEQYF. The CDR3 coding sequence is TGTGCCAGTAGTATAGCCCGAGGGGGGGGAAGCTACGAGCAGTACTTC.